This TCR beta chain was sequenced in a study of CD8 T cells in Susac syndrome (dated by TCRdb to about 2019). Regarding the research as a whole: Of the Susac syndrome patients who were sequenced, eight or nine were in clinical remission while about six had clinically active disease. Susac syndrome patients were therapy-naive, on corticosteroids (some also receiving IVIg), or on IVIg alone at blood withdrawal. The study used repertoire sequencing to test whether antigen drove CD8+ T cell activation and differentiation in Susac syndrome. General conclusions and limits of the study: No clonal expansion was detected in the CD4+ T cell repertoire of Susac syndrome patients. The TCR sequencing and HLA analysis was acknowledged to have included a relatively small number of individuals.

The V end loses 10 bases and the J end loses 1 base, and a stretch of 23 bases separates them. CDR1 is given as KGHDR and CDR2 as SFDVKD, both from the germline V gene. The cysteine opens and the phenylalanine closes a CDR3 of 17 amino acids. The retained sequence is limited to the CDR3, 51 bases, with the frame set at the first base. High-throughput TCR beta sequencing profiled peripheral blood CD8+ and CD4+ T cells from healthy donors, Susac syndrome patients and multiple sclerosis patients. Susac syndrome patients met recently defined diagnostic criteria for definite or probable disease. CD8+ TEMRA cells were enriched by FACS, while bulk CD8+ and CD4+ T cells were purified by magnetic negative isolation. Blood was drawn into EDTA tubes, processed within 24 hours, and PBMCs were isolated by density gradient centrifugation. PBMCs intended for TCR sequencing were cryopreserved in liquid nitrogen and thawed later in a water bath at 37 degrees C. Purity of sorted or isolated CD4+, CD8+ and CD8+ TEMRA cells was at least 90%.

RNA was extracted using the RNeasy kit, and roughly 0.5 to 1 microgram was reverse transcribed with random hexamers. The immunoSEQ multiplex PCR assay, covering 54 Vbeta and 13 Jbeta segments, was used to amplify TCR beta CDR3 regions. To correct PCR amplification bias, a synthetic template baseline was used for both primer optimization and computational correction. The study's own analysis went as follows. Only productive sequences were kept, with reads annotated to V, D and J genes according to IMGT and analyzed in immunoSEQ Analyzer. Clonality was calculated as one minus the Shannon entropy normalized by log2 of the number of productive unique sequences. For each patient and control, public and private clones were evaluated within the 100 most prevalent clones. A clone was defined as Susac-specific if it was absent from the healthy and MS cohorts, from roughly 1,000 published viral clones and from other ImmuneACCESS disease sequences. The public reads were quality trimmed at Q25 with fastp and then assembled into clones with MiXCR by TCRdb, keeping productive beta chains. Each entry is one CDR3 protein sequence, shown with its most common DNA and genes. It is TCRdb's table, rather than the study itself, that gives the V and J calls and clone size. The sample includes fewer than 200,000 distinct CDR3 sequences, with 85% to 95% observed a single time. Of the sample, more than 0.095% falls within the top ten clones.

On this clonotype itself: Which antigen it targets is not known. Within one base of it there is no much larger clone, and no base qualities were kept.

Recombination connected TRBV24-1 to TRBJ2-3; matching of 6 bases hints at TRBD1 as the D gene. This clonotype was obtained from a human donor with Susac syndrome. The sample taken for sequencing was CD4+ T cells from PBMCs. The nucleotides are TGTGCCACTGACCACGGGGACAAAAGAGGTTGCACAGATACGCAGTATTTT. This is translated as CATDHGDKRGCTDTQYF.